Each of the 15 T cell receptor beta chains below was sequenced from the same sample in a study of breast tumors, draining lymph nodes, adjacent tissues. TCRdb analysed the multiplex PCR reads with MiXCR anew, one entry per CDR3 protein. Counted here are 100,000 or so distinct CDR3 sequences, approximately 21% occurring once; the ten biggest clones make up more than 0.9%. Samples came from axillary lymph nodes draining the breast cancer. Sequenced material: axillary lymph node tissue. The receptors stem from a female donor with breast cancer. Some clones in this sample may be carry-over from other donors' samples.

The chain links TRBV4-1 to TRBJ1-5; no definite D call. The V end lost 0 bases, the J end lost 5 bases, and 14 bases lay between the germline ends. CDR3 length: 16 residues. CDR1 MGHRA and CDR2 YSYEKL come from the germline V gene. CDR3 DNA: TGCGCCAGCAGCCAAGATGGGGTGCCCGGGTATCAGCCCCAGCATTTT. Translation: CASSQDGVPGYQPQHF.

This clonotype was counted at least ten times. This chain joins TRBV9 and TRBJ2-3, with TRBD2 identical over 10 bases. Germline values: CDR1 SGDLS, CDR2 YYNGEE. With V trimmed by 2 bases and J by 3 bases, 9 bases remained unmatched. CDR3 length: 17 amino acids. The CDR3 loop is CASSVRSGGAGTDTQYF. The CDR3, as DNA: TGTGCCAGCAGCGTGAGAAGCGGGGGGGCTGGGACAGATACGCAGTATTTT.

This clonotype was recorded many times. The CDR3 sequence: CASSGAVSAYEQYF. As DNA, the CDR3 is TGTGCCAGCAGTGGGGCGGTCTCGGCCTACGAGCAGTACTTC. The chain has TRBV2 and TRBJ2-7; D gene uncertain. Germline V lookup: CDR1 SNHLY, CDR2 FYNNEI. The CDR3 sequence is 14 residues long. The germline V and J ends were trimmed by 4 bases and 2 bases, with 12 bases remaining between them.

This clonotype was counted many times. This sequence joins TRBV5-1 and TRBJ2-1; TRBD1 is a possible D gene (6 bases). CDR1 and CDR2 (germline): SGHRS, YFSETQ. V gave up 6 bases and J gave up 7 bases, with 20 bases separating them. This CDR3 region has 15 residues. The CDR3 loop reads CASTLQGTAQNEQFF. As DNA, the CDR3 is TGCGCCAGCACCCTACAGGGTACAGCGCAGAATGAGCAGTTCTTC.

The sample holds many counts of this clonotype. This sequence joins TRBV24-1 and TRBJ2-3; 7 bases are shared with TRBD2. CDR3 length: 14 residues. Germline CDR1 is KGHDR and CDR2 is SFDVKD. J was trimmed by 3 bases and V by 5 bases; bases with no gene match: 4. The chain's CDR3 is CATSGWGGTDTQYF. In DNA, the CDR3 is TGTGCCACCAGTGGGTGGGGGGGGACAGATACGCAGTATTTT.

Points on this clonotype: Given a much more abundant clone one base away, this may be a read error. The chain uses TRBV2 and TRBJ1-5, with D hard to call. The CDR3 is 13 residues long. Germline CDR1 is SNHLY and CDR2 is FYNNEI. CDR3 bases: TGTGTCAGCAAACCGAGGAGCAATCAGCCCCAGCATTTT. Its protein is CVSKPRSNQPQHF. Full variable domain (rest looked up from reference TRBV2 and TRBJ1-5): EPEVTQTPSHQVTQMGQEVILRCVPISNHLYFYWYRQILGQKVEFLVSFYNNEISEKSEIFDDQFSVERPDGSNFTLKIRSTKLEDSAMYFCVSKPRSNQPQHFGDGTRLSIL.

Only a few counts were recorded for this clonotype. V and J are TRBV11-2 and TRBJ2-4; D unresolved. The CDR3 spans 16 residues. CDR1 and CDR2 from the germline V gene are SGHAT and FQNNGV. V was cut by 4 bases and J by 7 bases, with 20 bases left in between. The CDR3, as DNA: TGTGCCAGCAGCTCTATGTATGGGCGCATGGTGAACATTCAGTACTTC. It translates to CASSSMYGRMVNIQYF.

This clonotype has at least ten counts. The chain links TRBV6-5 to TRBJ2-1, with 9 bases aligning to TRBD2. The CDR3 contains 15 residues. The trim removed 5 bases at V and 6 bases at J, leaving 8 bases unmatched. Germline-derived CDR1 and CDR2 are MNHEY and SVGAGI. This CDR3 is CASSQIAGVGNEQFF. The CDR3 DNA reads as TGTGCCAGCAGTCAAATAGCGGGGGTTGGCAATGAGCAGTTCTTC.

This clonotype has at least ten counts. The chain couples TRBV5-4 to TRBJ1-2, with TRBD1 as a possible D gene (6 bases). The CDR3 runs 14 residues. Trimming shortened V by 1 base and J by 8 bases, and 15 bases separated the two germline ends. Germline loops: CDR1 SGHNT, CDR2 YYREEE (reference sequence). CDR3 amino acids: CASSLTDWGQGYTF. CDR3 sequence (DNA): TGTGCCAGCAGCTTGACTGATTGGGGGCAGGGCTACACCTTC.

The chain carries TRBV29-1 and TRBJ1-1; 11 nucleotides align to TRBD1. The CDR3 is 15 amino acids. The V segment lost 6 bases and the J segment 1 base; nucleotides outside the gene matches: 7. CDR1 SQVTM and CDR2 ANQGSEA come from the germline V gene. Here the CDR3 reads CSVRTGGSWNTEAFF. The CDR3 DNA is TGCAGCGTGAGGACAGGGGGCAGTTGGAACACTGAAGCTTTCTTT.

This clonotype has ten or more counts. The V and J genes are TRBV7-8 and TRBJ2-7; D may be TRBD1 (5 bases). There are 17 residues in the CDR3. The germline V gene encodes CDR1 SGHVS and CDR2 FQNEAQ. The V and J ends lost 3 bases and 3 bases respectively, with 21 bases between them. DNA of the CDR3: TGTGCCAGCAGCTTGTATTCCGGATTAGGGGAAATCTACGAGCAGTACTTC. It encodes CASSLYSGLGEIYEQYF.

The CDR3 sequence is CASSESKGGGQPQHF. For the CDR3, the DNA is TGCGCCAGCAGTGAGTCGAAGGGGGGGGGTCAGCCCCAGCATTTT. The chain employs TRBV10-2 and TRBJ1-5; tentative D call: TRBD1 (6 bases). CDR1 is WSHSY, CDR2 SAAADI, per germline. This CDR3 is 15 amino acids long. Trimming removed 0 bases from V and 6 bases from J, with 12 bases in between.

This clonotype was picked up many times. The rearrangement joins TRBV30 to TRBJ2-7; D is tentatively TRBD1 or TRBD2 (5 bases each). Germline V gene lookup returns CDR1 GTSNPN and CDR2 SVGIG (reference sequence). The V end lost 5 bases, the J end lost 3 bases, and 11 bases lay between the germline ends. This CDR3 spans 12 amino acids. The CDR3 region is CAWGAGSYEQYF. Here the CDR3 DNA reads TGTGCCTGGGGGGCAGGGAGCTACGAGCAGTACTTC.

In this sample, this clonotype turned up many times. The rearrangement uses TRBV11-1 and TRBJ2-7; possible D gene TRBD1, 5 bases. The V end lost 2 bases, the J end lost 2 bases, and 13 bases lay between the germline ends. CDR3 size: 15 residues. Germline V CDR1 and CDR2: SGHAT, FQDESV (reference sequence). The DNA of the CDR3 is TGTGCCAGCAGCTTAATGCCAGGGCTGGCCTACGAGCAGTACTTC. This gives the protein CASSLMPGLAYEQYF.

Regarding this clonotype: A read error is possible here, since a much larger clone lies one base away. V and J are TRBV5-1 and TRBJ2-3, with D uncertain. CDR1 is SGHRS, CDR2 YFSETQ, per germline. CDR3 length: 14 residues. For the CDR3, the DNA is TGCGCCAGCAGCAATGGACGGCTCACAGATACGCAGTTTTTT. This translates into CASSNGRLTDTQFF.